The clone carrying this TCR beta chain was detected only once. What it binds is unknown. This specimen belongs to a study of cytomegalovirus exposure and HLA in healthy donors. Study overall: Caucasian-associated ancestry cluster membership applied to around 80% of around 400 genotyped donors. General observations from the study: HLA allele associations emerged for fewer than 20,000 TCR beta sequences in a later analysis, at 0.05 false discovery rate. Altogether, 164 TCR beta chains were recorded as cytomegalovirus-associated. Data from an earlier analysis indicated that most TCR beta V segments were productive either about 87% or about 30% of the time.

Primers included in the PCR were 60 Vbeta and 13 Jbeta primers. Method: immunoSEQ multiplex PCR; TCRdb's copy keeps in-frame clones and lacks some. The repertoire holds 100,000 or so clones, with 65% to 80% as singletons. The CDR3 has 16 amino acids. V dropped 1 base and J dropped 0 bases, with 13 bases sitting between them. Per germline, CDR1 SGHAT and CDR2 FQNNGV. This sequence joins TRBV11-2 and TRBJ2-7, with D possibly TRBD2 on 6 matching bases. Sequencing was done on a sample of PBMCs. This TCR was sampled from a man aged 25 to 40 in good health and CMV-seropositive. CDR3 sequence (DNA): TGTGCCAGCAGCTTAGTGGCGGGGATGGCCTCCTACGAGCAGTACTTC. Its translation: CASSLVAGMASYEQYF.